This entry describes one T cell receptor (beta chain). What this receptor recognizes is not known. No base quality information exists; no much larger clone differs at one position. This sample stems from a study of cytomegalovirus exposure and HLA in healthy donors (dated by TCRdb to 2016 to 2017). Background for the entire study: In an earlier analysis of some 550 of the donors, about 270 Gb of sequence data and approximately 100 million unique TCR beta sequences from about 179 million T cells were reported. An early release covering roughly 600 HLA-typed donors comprised approximately 290 gigabases of sequencing data and around 86 million unique TCR sequences. Of the 398 genotyped donors, less than 85% were placed in the genetic ancestry cluster associated with self-reported Caucasian donors. The study aimed to test whether signatures of past pathogen exposure could be identified by cataloging public T cell receptors. The study profiled the T cell repertoires of under 700 subjects by immunosequencing and related them to cytomegalovirus serostatus. Along with the approximately 650-subject first cohort, a separate validation cohort of over a hundred different subjects was used. To predict cytomegalovirus infection status, the study combined high-throughput TCR immunosequencing, statistical association of individual TCRs with disease status, and machine learning. In a later analysis, previously published TCR beta repertoires from 666 donors were re-analyzed and high-resolution HLA genotyping was added so that TCR occurrence patterns could be studied. Rather than using new phenotypic data, the later analysis identified candidate immune exposures from TCR beta sequences and from how often those sequences occurred across donors. To decide whether each TCR beta V gene segment behaved as functional or pseudogenic, an earlier analysis of over 500 of the donors relied on high-throughput TCR beta sequencing. Donor age, sex, ethnicity and CMV serostatus were collected together with the repertoire data. In a later genetic analysis, genome-wide SNP genotypes for about 55% of the roughly 700 donors were used, and that subset was treated as a discovery cohort. All discovery cohort repertoires had been generated using a single sequencing platform. Both class I and class II loci were covered by HLA typing, at four-digit resolution. The number of donors typed differed by locus, with roughly 620-630 for A, B, C, DRB1 and DQB1, over 500 for DQA1, 600 to 610 for DPA1, and 400 to 490 for DPB1. Roughly 5 DR-DQ haplotypes were handled as single units for association and clustering, since linkage in the cohort was strong. On average, roughly 250,000 unique TCR beta nucleotide sequences were sequenced per donor among 398 genotyped donors of the cohort, with approximately 18% of those sequences being non-productive.

What the work shows at the level of the full study, not this receptor alone: The authors suggested that the approach could potentially be extended to other disease states and immunological phenotypes. A further reported finding was that TCR beta sequences accurately predicted the HLA-A and HLA-B alleles for most subjects in the first cohort. CMV serostatus was the only immune exposure information available for the cohort. In an earlier analysis of around 600 of the donors, most TCR beta V segments were observed in productive rearrangements about 87% or about 30% of the time, broadly matching IMGT annotations. Correlated functional status among segregating V segments might reflect linkage disequilibrium, but an unknown experimental factor could not be ruled out. Because counts were too low, seventeen rarely observed V segments, including chromosome 9 orphons, were left out of the earlier analysis of some 640 of the donors. An association between a missense DCLRE1C variant and V-gene and J-gene trimming of TCR beta chains was found in a later genetic analysis and replicated in an independent cohort. Several of the top co-occurrence clusters appeared to be linked to parvovirus B19, influenza, CMV and Epstein-Barr virus, according to a later analysis. The classifier was reported to diagnose cytomegalovirus status with high specificity and sensitivity in both the original cohort and the validation cohort. HLA typing was unavailable for some donors at each locus, so association tests used only the typed subset. Compared with the approximately 720-donor mean, donors in an Asian-associated ancestry cluster had fewer N-insertions in productive TCRs, according to a later genetic analysis. At a false discovery rate of 0.05, a later analysis linked 16,000 or so TCR beta sequences to specific HLA alleles. In the study, 164 TCR beta chains were listed as associated with cytomegalovirus. A later analysis found that HLA-associated TCR beta chains were more clonally expanded and had lower generation probabilities than equally common non-associated chains. Because the 87-base-pair reads could not distinguish some IMGT-functional V segments, including TRBV6-2 and TRBV6-3, those segments were excluded. A few of the identified cytomegalovirus-associated TCR beta chains were confirmed in vitro to be specific for cytomegalovirus antigens. A cluster of highly shared sequence variants was judged likely to represent a technical artifact of the sequencing pipeline. The cohort was sequenced for TCR beta chains only, and without alpha or paired-chain data the features that could be detected were limited. Most CMV-associated TCR beta chains appeared to be HLA-restricted in a later analysis, and the HLA associations seemed to be driven largely by CMV exposure. When HLA alleles, especially DR and DQ, strongly co-occurred, attributing TCR associations to individual alleles was difficult. While some public TCRs were present in many individuals, most TCR sequences turned up only very rarely across donors. Sequencing depth was assumed to be roughly uniform across donors in the presence/absence analyses, though that assumption may not hold. According to a later analysis, TCR association rates differed among HLA loci, with DRB1 alleles showing the most associated TCRs and HLA-C alleles showing the fewest.

The library relied on the immunoSEQ multiplex PCR assay. For the multiplex PCR, a mixture combining 60 forward primers for TCR Vbeta segments and 13 reverse primers for TCR Jbeta segments was used. A multiplex PCR assay on genomic DNA amplified the CDR3 region of rearranged TCR beta genes. The Illumina HiSeq System was used to sequence the amplified TCR beta libraries as 87-base-pair reads. The authors' analysis ran thus. A later analysis counted tens of millions of unique TCR beta chains across the 550 to 750 repertoires, and 10 million to 11 million of these chains were shared by at least two donors. Raw reads were error-corrected and collapsed into unique sequences with a nearest-neighbor algorithm that merged closely related sequences to remove PCR and sequencing errors. To assign V, D and J gene segments, CDR3 sequences were aligned to IMGT reference sequences. For a sequence to be retained, a match of at least six nucleotides to both a V gene segment and a J gene segment was required. A rearrangement counted as productive if the CDR3 had no stop codons and remained in frame with V and J, and every other rearrangement counted as non-productive. Following IMGT convention, CDR3 was defined as the stretch from the second conserved V-encoded cysteine to the conserved J-encoded phenylalanine. Sequences without an unambiguous match to a single V gene segment were excluded from the earlier analysis of several hundred of the donors. An earlier analysis of 587 of the donors called V segments functional above 56.7% productive rearrangements and segregating when the between-donor standard deviation exceeded 5%. To diagnose cytomegalovirus status from the catalog of TCR beta chain sequences, a statistical classification framework was built. In a later analysis, TCR nucleotide sequences were compared against IMGT/GENE-DB human TR gene sequences so that V and J genes could be assigned. A later analysis assigned CDR3 sequences and most-parsimonious VDJ recombination scenarios with the TCRdist pipeline. In a later analysis, each TCR beta chain was defined by its CDR3 amino acid sequence together with its V-gene family, and reads without a unique V-gene family were excluded. In a later analysis, fewer than 600 highly shared, low-generation-probability nucleotide sequences were removed to address suspected cross-contamination and a sequencing artifact. In a later analysis, a clonal expansion index was calculated for each public chain from normalized within-repertoire ranks of inferred template counts. A later analysis computed generation probabilities with a VDJ recombination model fitted to out-of-frame rearrangements, and checked the results against IGoR. A later analysis scored TCR-TCR, TCR-HLA and TCR-CMV co-occurrence with hypergeometric tests, applying a repertoire-size bias correction to TCR pairs. A later analysis estimated false discovery rates by permuting HLA or CMV assignments 20 times. A later analysis grouped co-occurring TCRs with DBSCAN, adding TCRdist sequence similarity when clustering within HLA-allele-positive subsets. For co-occurrence clustering, repertoires with fewer than 30,000 or more than 120,000 public chains were excluded, along with roughly five repertoires with anomalous nucleotide sharing. Not all clones reach the TCRdb copy of this immuneACCESS table, which keeps in-frame sequences only. Checked studies attribute under half of the gap to unresolved V genes and leave the rest unexplained. V and J calls and clone size are as listed in that table; D and trimming were resolved from the DNA. In all, the sample holds about 140,000 clones, and approximately 84% of those were seen once. In total, the top ten clones hold around 2% of the sample.

The CDR3 goes from the cysteine to the phenylalanine over 15 residues. Only the CDR3 part of the read is kept: 45 bases, read in frame from the first base. V is trimmed back by 4 bases and J by 2 bases, and the junction contains 8 bases that no gene match accounts for. CDR1 is given as SGHVS and CDR2 as FNYEAQ, both from the germline V gene. The cohort consisted of more than 650 healthy bone marrow donors. Cohort members were all nominally healthy when sampled, although unrecorded immune exposures were likely present. The donor tested CMV seronegative, placing the donor among the 350 to 400 seronegative members of the cohort. Each donor provided a peripheral blood sample, and peripheral blood mononuclear cells were used for TCR beta sequencing. The Qiagen DNeasy Blood Extraction Kit was used to extract genomic DNA from the blood cell samples.

The receptor's source is a middle-aged woman in good health and CMV-seronegative. The sequenced material came from PBMCs. The sequence joins TRBV7-6 to TRBJ2-7; TRBD1 matches 7 bases in the middle. The CDR3 reads as follows: CASSSLGGGTYEQYF. The nucleotide sequence reads as follows: TGTGCCAGCAGCTCCCTAGGGGGCGGTACCTACGAGCAGTACTTC.